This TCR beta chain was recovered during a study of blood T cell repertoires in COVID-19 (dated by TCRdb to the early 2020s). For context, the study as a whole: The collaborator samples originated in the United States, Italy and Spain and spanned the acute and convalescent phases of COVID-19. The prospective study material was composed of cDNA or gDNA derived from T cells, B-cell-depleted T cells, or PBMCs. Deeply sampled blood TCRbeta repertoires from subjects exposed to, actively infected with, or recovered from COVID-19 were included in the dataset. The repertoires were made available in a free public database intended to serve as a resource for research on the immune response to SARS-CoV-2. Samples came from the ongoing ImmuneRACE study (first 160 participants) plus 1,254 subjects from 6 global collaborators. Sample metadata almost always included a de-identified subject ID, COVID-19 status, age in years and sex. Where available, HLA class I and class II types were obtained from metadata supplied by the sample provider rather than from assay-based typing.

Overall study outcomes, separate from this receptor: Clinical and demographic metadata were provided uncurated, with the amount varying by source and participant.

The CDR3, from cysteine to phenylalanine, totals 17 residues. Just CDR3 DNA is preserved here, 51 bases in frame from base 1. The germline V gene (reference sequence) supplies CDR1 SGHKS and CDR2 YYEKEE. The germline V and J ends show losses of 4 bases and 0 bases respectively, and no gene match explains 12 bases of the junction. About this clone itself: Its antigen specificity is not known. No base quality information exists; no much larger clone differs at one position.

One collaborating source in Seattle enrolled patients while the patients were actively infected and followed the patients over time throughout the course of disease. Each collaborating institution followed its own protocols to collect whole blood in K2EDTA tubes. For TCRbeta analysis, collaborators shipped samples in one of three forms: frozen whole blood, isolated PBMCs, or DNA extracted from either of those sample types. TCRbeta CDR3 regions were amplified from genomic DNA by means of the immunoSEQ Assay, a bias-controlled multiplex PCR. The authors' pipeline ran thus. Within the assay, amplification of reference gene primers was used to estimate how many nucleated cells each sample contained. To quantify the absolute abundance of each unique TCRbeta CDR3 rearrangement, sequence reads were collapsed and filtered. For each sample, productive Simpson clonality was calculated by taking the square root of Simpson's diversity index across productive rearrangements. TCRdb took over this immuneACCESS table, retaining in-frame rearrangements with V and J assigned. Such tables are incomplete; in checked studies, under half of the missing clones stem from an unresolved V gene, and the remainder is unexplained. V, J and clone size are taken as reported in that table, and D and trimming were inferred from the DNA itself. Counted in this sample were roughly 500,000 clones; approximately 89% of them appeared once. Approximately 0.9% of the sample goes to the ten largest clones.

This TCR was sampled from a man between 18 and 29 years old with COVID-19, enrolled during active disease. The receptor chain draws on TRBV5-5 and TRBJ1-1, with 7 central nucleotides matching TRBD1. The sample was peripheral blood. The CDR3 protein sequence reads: CASSTGDSPIMNTEAFF. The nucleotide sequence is TGTGCCAGCAGCACAGGGGACAGCCCGATCATGAACACTGAAGCTTTCTTT. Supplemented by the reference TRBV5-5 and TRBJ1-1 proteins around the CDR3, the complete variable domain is DAGVTQSPTHLIKTRGQQVTLRCSPISGHKSVSWYQQVLGQGPQFIFQYYEKEERGRGNFPDRFSARQFPNYSSELNVNALLLGDSALYLCASSTGDSPIMNTEAFFGQGTRLTVV.